What follows are 17 T cell receptor beta chains derived from one specimen sequenced in a study of blood T cell repertoires in COVID-19. The repertoire was sequenced with immunoSEQ multiplex PCR; TCRdb's copy has only in-frame clones and lacks some. The table has about 140,000 clones, over 70% seen once. The sample was peripheral blood. The receptors were sampled from a man aged 55 to 69 with active or convalescent COVID-19.

The rearrangement uses TRBV5-1 and TRBJ1-2; D might be TRBD1 (5 bases). This CDR3 contains 14 residues. Per the germline V gene, CDR1 is SGHRS and CDR2 is YFSETQ. Trimming took 0 bases from V and 8 from J, leaving 14 bases between them. The CDR3 loop is CASSLEGRERGYTF. The CDR3 nucleotides are TGCGCCAGCAGCTTGGAGGGCAGGGAACGGGGCTACACCTTC.

This clone was detected once. V and J are TRBV7-9 and TRBJ2-5; D is possibly TRBD2 (7 bases). With 1 base removed from V and 1 base from J, the gap between germline ends came to 10 bases. This CDR3 is built from 15 residues. CDR1 and CDR2 from the germline V gene are SEHNR and FQNEAQ (reference sequence). This CDR3 reads CASSLGEGVQETQYF. The DNA for the CDR3 is TGTGCCAGCAGCTTAGGGGAGGGGGTCCAAGAGACCCAGTACTTC.

The V and J genes are TRBV7-9 and TRBJ1-2, with 10 bases matching TRBD1. J gave up 8 bases and V 1 base, and 10 bases lay outside the gene matches. The CDR3 is 16 amino acids. The germline V gene encodes CDR1 SEHNR and CDR2 FQNEAQ (reference sequence). The CDR3 DNA reads TGTGCCAGCAGCTTAGGCGGACAGGGGGAATTTCAAGGCTACACCTTC. Protein: CASSLGGQGEFQGYTF. The whole variable domain, filled in from reference TRBV7-9 and TRBJ1-2, reads DTGVSQNPRHKITKRGQNVTFRCDPISEHNRLYWYRQTLGQGPEFLTYFQNEAQLEKSRLLSDRFSAERPKGSFSTLEIQRTEQGDSAMYLCASSLGGQGEFQGYTFGSGTRLTVV.

This sequence joins TRBV28 and TRBJ2-2; D might be TRBD2 (5 bases). Germline V CDR1 and CDR2: MDHEN, SYDVKM. The CDR3 spans 15 residues. V was cut by 7 bases and J by 0 bases, with 12 bases left in between. The CDR3 spells CASTPGSANTGELFF. The CDR3 DNA reads TGTGCCAGCACGCCCGGTAGCGCGAACACCGGGGAGCTGTTTTTT.

J is TRBJ2-1 and V is TRBV6-5; TRBD1 agrees at 8 bases. Germline values: CDR1 MNHEY, CDR2 SVGAGI. With 2 bases clipped from V and 4 bases from J, the junction kept 7 bases outside the gene matches. The CDR3 sequence is 16 residues long. The CDR3 region has the DNA TGTGCCAGCAGTTACGACGCTCAGGGGGCTTACAATGAGCAGTTCTTC. This encodes CASSYDAQGAYNEQFF.

This chain links TRBV10-3 with TRBJ1-4, with D possibly TRBD1 on 5 matching bases. Germline V lookup: CDR1 ENHRY, CDR2 SYGVKD. Trimming shortened V by 2 bases and J by 3 bases, and 13 bases separated the two germline ends. This CDR3 comprises 16 residues. CDR3 in amino acids: CAISEKGAAANEKLFF. CDR3 sequence (DNA): TGTGCCATCAGTGAGAAAGGGGCTGCTGCTAATGAAAAACTGTTTTTT.

The chain links TRBV9 to TRBJ2-7, with TRBD1 identical over 8 bases. The CDR3 extends over 13 amino acids. After removal of 6 bases from V and 6 bases from J, the junction contained 8 bases not matched to a gene. The germline V gene encodes CDR1 SGDLS and CDR2 YYNGEE. In DNA, the CDR3 is TGTGCCAGCACCTCAAGGACAGGGACCGAGCAGTACTTC. Translating it yields CASTSRTGTEQYF.

J is TRBJ2-2 and V is TRBV11-2, with a tentative D call TRBD1 (6 bases). V lost 3 bases to trimming and J lost 4 bases, with 12 bases between them. This CDR3 spans 15 amino acids. The germline V gene encodes CDR1 SGHAT and CDR2 FQNNGV. The CDR3 sequence is CASSFAGAGTGELFF. The CDR3, as DNA: TGTGCCAGCAGCTTCGCAGGGGCCGGCACCGGGGAGCTGTTTTTT.

J is TRBJ2-3 and V is TRBV5-5; D might be TRBD1 (6 bases). The V end lost 1 base, the J end lost 4 bases, and 10 bases lay between the germline ends. CDR1 SGHKS and CDR2 YYEKEE come from the germline V gene (reference sequence). The CDR3 loop spans 14 amino acids. CDR3 in DNA: TGTGCCAGCAGCTTGCGACAGGCGGCAGATACGCAGTATTTT. Protein product: CASSLRQAADTQYF.

This chain connects TRBV19 to TRBJ2-2, with TRBD1 as a possible D gene (6 bases). The germline V and J ends were trimmed by 0 bases and 7 bases, with 12 bases remaining between them. Germline V CDR1 and CDR2: LNHDA, SQIVND (reference sequence). The CDR3 consists of 15 residues. CDR3 in amino acids: CASSIDGGGNGELFF. The CDR3 DNA sequence: TGTGCCAGTAGTATAGATGGGGGCGGTAACGGGGAGCTGTTTTTT.

This clone occurred once. The sample has other DNA sequences that encode this CDR3 too. The gene calls are TRBV18 and TRBJ2-1; TRBD2 might be the D (6 bases). Germline CDR1 and CDR2: KGHSH and LQKENI. Trimming cost V 3 bases and J 4 bases, with 13 bases left between them. CDR3 length equals 15 residues. In DNA form, the CDR3 reads TGTGCCAGCTCACCCCCCGGGACTGGATACAATGAGCAGTTCTTC. This codes for CASSPPGTGYNEQFF.

This clone was observed once. This chain connects TRBV30 to TRBJ2-7; 8 bases map to TRBD1. V lost 5 bases to trimming and J lost 3 bases; unmatched junction nucleotides: 3. The germline V gene has CDR1 GTSNPN and CDR2 SVGIG (reference sequence). CDR3 length: 12 residues. The CDR3 spells CAWGDRNYEQYF. The CDR3 DNA is TGTGCCTGGGGGGACAGGAACTACGAGCAGTACTTC. Drawing the rest from reference TRBV30 and TRBJ2-7, the complete variable domain is SQTIHQWPATLVQPVGSPLSLECTVEGTSNPNLYWYRQAAGRGLQLLFYSVGIGQISSEVPQNLSASRPQDRQFILSSKKLLLSDSGFYLCAWGDRNYEQYFGPGTRLTVT.

The genes are TRBV2 and TRBJ2-5; unclear D gene. Germline CDR1 reads SNHLY; CDR2 reads FYNNEI. The CDR3 loop spans 13 amino acids. V lost 6 bases, J lost 5 bases, and 13 bases lay in between. In DNA, the CDR3 is TGTGCCAGCAGACCCACGAAACGGGAGACCCAGTACTTC. Translated: CASRPTKRETQYF.

This chain uses TRBV27 with TRBJ2-5; 8 bases line up with TRBD2. Germline CDR1 and CDR2: MNHEY and SMNVEV (reference sequence). The V gene end was trimmed by 6 bases and the J gene end by 4 bases; junction bases not matched to a gene: 7. There are 14 residues in the CDR3. CDR3 sequence: CASSRLRGGETQYF. The CDR3 bases are TGTGCCAGCAGCAGACTTCGGGGGGGAGAGACCCAGTACTTC.

The chain links TRBV9 to TRBJ1-5, with D tentatively TRBD1 (6 bases). The V end lost 4 bases, the J end lost 0 bases, and 11 bases lay between the germline ends. CDR1 and CDR2 from the germline V gene are SGDLS and YYNGEE. This CDR3 contains 15 residues. The CDR3 DNA reads as TGTGCCAGCAGCATCGCAGGGGCTAGCAATCAGCCCCAGCATTTT. It encodes CASSIAGASNQPQHF.

J is TRBJ2-7 and V is TRBV5-6; 8 bases align to TRBD2. V shed 0 bases, J shed 1 base, and the junction held 3 bases outside the gene matches. This CDR3 has 15 residues. Germline V gene lookup returns CDR1 SGHDT and CDR2 YYEEEE. CDR3 loop: CASSLGGLGSYEQYF. In DNA, the CDR3 is TGTGCCAGCAGCTTGGGGGGACTAGGGTCCTACGAGCAGTACTTC. The full variable domain, in which reference TRBV5-6 and TRBJ2-7 provide the parts outside the CDR3, is DAGVTQSPTHLIKTRGQQVTLRCSPKSGHDTVSWYQQALGQGPQFIFQYYEEEERQRGNFPDRFSGHQFPNYSSELNVNALLLGDSALYLCASSLGGLGSYEQYFGPGTRLTVT.

The chain carries TRBV11-1 and TRBJ2-3; 8 bases fit TRBD1. This CDR3 is 15 amino acids long. V lost 5 bases and J lost 2; bases outside the gene matches: 6. CDR1 and CDR2 (germline): SGHAT, FQDESV (reference sequence). The CDR3 DNA is TGTGCCAGCAGCCCACGACAGGGGATCACAGATACGCAGTATTTT. This sequence encodes CASSPRQGITDTQYF.